These 24 T cell receptor beta chains originate from one sample sequenced in a study of T-cell reconstitution after alpha-beta-depleted transplantation in children. It was with unique molecular identifiers that the TCRbeta library was prepared. From the PCR reads, TCRdb called clonotypes with MiXCR, one entry per CDR3 protein. In the table there are roughly 500,000 distinct CDR3 sequences, over 25% of which are singletons. The specimen was PBMCs from the stem cell graft donor, collected from the stem cell graft. These receptors originate from a human donor who donated a stem cell graft to a child with aplastic anemia.

The V gene is TRBV7-9, the J gene TRBJ2-2, with 7 bases lining up with TRBD1. V shed 5 bases and J 5 bases; nucleotides not matched to a gene: 5. CDR1 is SEHNR and CDR2 is FQNEAQ in the germline V gene (reference sequence). The CDR3 is 14 amino acids. CDR3 loop: CASSLTGKTGELFF. Written as DNA, the CDR3 is TGTGCCAGCAGCCTGACAGGGAAAACCGGGGAGCTGTTTTTT. Filled out from reference TRBV7-9 and TRBJ2-2, the complete variable domain reads DTGVSQNPRHKITKRGQNVTFRCDPISEHNRLYWYRQTLGQGPEFLTYFQNEAQLEKSRLLSDRFSAERPKGSFSTLEIQRTEQGDSAMYLCASSLTGKTGELFFGEGSRLTVL.

The J gene is TRBJ2-7, the V gene TRBV20-1; a possible D gene is TRBD2 (6 bases). Germline V gene sequence: CDR1 DFQATT, CDR2 SNEGSKA (reference sequence). This CDR3 has 14 amino acids. V lost 4 bases to trimming and J lost 4 bases, with 17 bases between them. CDR3 in DNA: TGCAGTGCTAACCCCCCCAGCGGGCTATACGAGCAGTACTTC. Its translation: CSANPPSGLYEQYF.

Only a few counts were recorded for this clonotype. The V call is TRBV12-3 or TRBV12-4, the J call TRBJ1-6, with D uncertain. V was cut by 4 bases and J by 10 bases, with 14 bases left in between. The CDR3 is 14 residues long. CDR3 in DNA: TGTGCCAGCAGTTCGGGGTCCACGGCCTCACCCCTCCACTTT. This gives the protein CASSSGSTASPLHF.

The rearrangement joins TRBV5-1 to TRBJ2-7, with TRBD2 identical over 11 bases. Unmatched junction bases numbered 5, after V lost 3 bases and J lost 0 bases. CDR3 length: 16 residues. Germline V CDR1 and CDR2: SGHRS, YFSETQ. The CDR3 sequence: CASSWGTSGSSYEQYF. As DNA, the CDR3 is TGCGCCAGCAGCTGGGGGACTAGCGGCAGCTCCTACGAGCAGTACTTC. Looking up the rest from reference TRBV5-1 and TRBJ2-7 gives the full variable domain: KAGVTQTPRYLIKTRGQQVTLSCSPISGHRSVSWYQQTPGQGLQFLFEYFSETQRNKGNFPGRFSGRQFSNSRSEMNVSTLELGDSALYLCASSWGTSGSSYEQYFGPGTRLTVT.

The rearrangement joins TRBV4-3 to TRBJ2-3; 10 bases agree with TRBD2. V lost 1 base and J lost 4; bases outside the gene matches: 5. Germline CDR1 and CDR2: LGHNA and YSLEER. CDR3 length: 16 residues. CDR3 sequence reads: CASSQGASGSADTQYF. The CDR3 DNA is TGCGCCAGCAGCCAAGGGGCTAGCGGGAGTGCAGATACGCAGTATTTT.

The chain has TRBV27 and TRBJ1-2, with D unclear. V lost 9 bases and J 0 bases, leaving 11 bases between the germline ends. The CDR3 consists of 13 residues. Per the germline V gene, CDR1 is MNHEY and CDR2 is SMNVEV (reference sequence). The DNA for the CDR3 is TGTGCCAGTTCAACAGCCGCTAACTATGGCTACACCTTC. Its protein is CASSTAANYGYTF.

The V and J genes are TRBV4-3 and TRBJ2-5; D is uncertain. V was shortened by 4 bases and J by 1 base, with 7 bases between the two germline ends. CDR1 is LGHNA, CDR2 YSLEER, per germline. The CDR3 contains 13 residues. The CDR3 DNA follows: TGCGCCAGCAGCCCCCTGGTCCAAGAGACCCAGTACTTC. It translates to CASSPLVQETQYF.

In its sample, this clonotype was seen a few times. The genes are TRBV18 and TRBJ1-1; D is unclear. Trimming took off 4 bases at V and 0 bases at J, with 6 bases between the two ends. CDR1 is KGHSH and CDR2 is LQKENI in the germline V gene. The CDR3 is 13 residues long. CDR3 DNA sequence: TGTGCCAGCTCACTCCCATTGAACACTGAAGCTTTCTTT. Its protein product is CASSLPLNTEAFF. Full variable domain (outside the CDR3, taken from reference TRBV18 and TRBJ1-1): NAGVMQNPRHLVRRRGQEARLRCSPMKGHSHVYWYRQLPEEGLKFMVYLQKENIIDESGMPKERFSAEFPKEGPSILRIQQVVRGDSAAYFCASSLPLNTEAFFGQGTRLTVV.

There are a few counts of this clonotype. The chain links TRBV12-3 or TRBV12-4 to TRBJ1-4, with D maybe TRBD1 (5 bases). The CDR3 spans 16 residues. The V end was cut by 5 bases, the J end by 0 bases, with 13 bases between. The DNA of the CDR3 is TGTGCCAGCAGTACGCGACAGATTGCAACTAATGAAAAACTGTTTTTT. Protein: CASSTRQIATNEKLFF.

The rearrangement links TRBV6-2 or TRBV6-3 to TRBJ2-1, with 11 nucleotides matching TRBD2. After removal of 6 bases from V and 8 bases from J, the junction contained 12 bases not matched to a gene. Germline-derived CDR1 and CDR2 are MNHEY and SVGEGT. The CDR3 sequence is 16 residues long. The CDR3 DNA reads TGTGCCAGCAGCTCCCCCGGACTAGCGGGCTTATATGAGCAGTTCTTC. This codes for CASSSPGLAGLYEQFF.

This clonotype was observed a handful of times. The rearrangement links TRBV5-6 to TRBJ2-7; no clear D. This CDR3 contains 15 residues. The V end lost 0 bases, the J end lost 2 bases, and 12 bases lay between the germline ends. Germline loops: CDR1 SGHDT, CDR2 YYEEEE. In DNA, the CDR3 is TGTGCCAGCAGCTTGGACAGCCGGGCTGCCTACGAGCAGTACGTC. This sequence encodes CASSLDSRAAYEQYV.

This chain uses TRBV10-2 with TRBJ2-7, with 7 bases fitting TRBD1. Germline loops: CDR1 WSHSY, CDR2 SAAADI. This CDR3 has 13 amino acids. Germline trimming cut 6 bases from V and 3 bases from J; bases unmatched to any gene: 5. The CDR3 DNA sequence: TGCGCCAGCAGCCGGGACAGCGTCTACGAGCAGTACGTC. Translated: CASSRDSVYEQYV.

This clonotype was seen only a few times. This chain links TRBV7-2 with TRBJ2-2; the match to TRBD2 covers 7 bases. The CDR3 extends over 16 amino acids. J lost 4 bases, V lost 2 bases, and 7 bases had no gene match. Germline V gives CDR1 SGHTA, CDR2 FQGNSA. Here the CDR3 reads CASSLSSGRVTGELFF. The DNA for the CDR3 is TGTGCCAGCAGCTTATCTTCAGGGAGGGTCACCGGGGAGCTGTTTTTT.

This clonotype came up a few times. This chain connects TRBV6-1 to TRBJ1-1; D might be TRBD1 (5 bases). The CDR3 loop spans 16 amino acids. Trimming stripped 6 bases from V and 4 bases from J, with 21 bases between. Germline values: CDR1 MNHNS, CDR2 SASEGT. CDR3 sequence (DNA): TGTGCCAGCAGAACAACCCAGGGAACTTTGGGCACTGAAGCTTTCTTT. The encoded protein is CASRTTQGTLGTEAFF.

This clonotype showed up just a few times. V usage is TRBV6-1 and J usage is TRBJ1-2, with 7 bases matching TRBD1. This CDR3 contains 13 residues. CDR1 and CDR2 (germline): MNHNS, SASEGT. Germline trimming cut 7 bases from V and 4 bases from J; bases unmatched to any gene: 6. The CDR3 DNA follows: TGTGCCAGCACTACTACAGGGGTCTATGGCTACACCTTC. Encoded protein: CASTTTGVYGYTF.

There are a few counts of this clonotype. The genes are TRBV20-1 and TRBJ2-1, with D tentatively TRBD2 (5 bases). The CDR3 has 14 residues. The V gene lost 3 bases and the J gene lost 7 bases, with 16 bases spanning the gap. Germline V gene lookup returns CDR1 DFQATT and CDR2 SNEGSKA (reference sequence). The CDR3 DNA sequence: TGCAGTGCTAGCTGGAGCGGCCTAGTGAATGAGCAGTTCTTC. Its protein product is CSASWSGLVNEQFF.

This clonotype was seen a handful of times. CDR3 DNA sequence: TGTGCCAGCAGGGGCCCGAGCTCTGGAAACACCATATATTTT. It specifies CASRGPSSGNTIYF. The V and J genes are TRBV28 and TRBJ1-3; D ambiguous. From germline, CDR1 is MDHEN and CDR2 SYDVKM. The CDR3 covers 14 residues. Trimming stripped 6 bases from V and 0 bases from J, with 9 bases between.

This clonotype was seen a handful of times. V usage is TRBV7-2 and J usage is TRBJ2-1; 8 bases align to TRBD2. The CDR3 totals 15 residues. V shed 1 base and J 11 bases; nucleotides not matched to a gene: 10. CDR1 and CDR2 from the germline V gene are SGHTA and FQGNSA. This CDR3 is CASSLEGFREGQQFF. CDR3 in DNA: TGTGCCAGCAGCTTAGAGGGTTTCCGGGAGGGCCAGCAGTTCTTC.

This clonotype was observed a handful of times. The V call is TRBV20-1, the J call TRBJ2-5; weak D call: TRBD2 (5 bases). In germline, CDR1 is DFQATT, CDR2 SNEGSKA (reference sequence). The germline V and J ends were trimmed by 5 bases and 3 bases, with 19 bases remaining between them. The CDR3 is 15 residues long. The CDR3 sequence is CSALGPTMREETQYF. CDR3 in DNA: TGCAGTGCTCTAGGCCCAACGATGAGGGAAGAGACCCAGTACTTC.

The CDR3 sequence is CSASRLRGLANTEAFF. The DNA of the CDR3 is TGCAGTGCTAGCCGGCTCCGGGGTCTGGCTAACACTGAAGCTTTCTTT. This chain joins TRBV20-1 and TRBJ1-1; D unresolved. CDR3 size: 16 residues. The germline CDR1 and CDR2 sequences are DFQATT and SNEGSKA (reference sequence). Trimming took 3 bases from V and 2 from J, leaving 19 bases between them.

The chain is built from TRBV3-1 and TRBJ2-1; 9 bases map to TRBD2. The CDR3 length is 13 residues. Trimming cost V 10 bases and J 9 bases; bases outside gene matches: 10. CDR1 is LGHDT and CDR2 is YNNKEL in the germline V gene (reference sequence). CDR3 DNA: TGTGCCACACTTAGCGGGAGCTTCGGTGAGCAGTTCTTC. Amino acid sequence: CATLSGSFGEQFF.

The CDR3 sequence is CASSLDSSATGELFF. CDR3 nucleotides: TGCGCCAGCAGCTTGGACTCCTCGGCCACCGGGGAGCTGTTTTTT. V gene TRBV5-1 combines with J gene TRBJ2-2; D gene unclear. Trimming took off 0 bases at V and 4 bases at J, with 10 bases between the two ends. Germline CDR1 and CDR2: SGHRS and YFSETQ. The CDR3 spans 15 residues.

There are many counts of this clonotype. The V call is TRBV20-1, the J call TRBJ2-7, with 10 bases identical to TRBD2. CDR1 and CDR2 (germline): DFQATT, SNEGSKA (reference sequence). CDR3 length: 14 amino acids. Trimming cost V 3 bases and J 2 bases; bases outside gene matches: 4. CDR3 bases: TGCAGTGCTAGTGGGCTAGCGGGAGCCTACGAGCAGTACTTC. Its protein is CSASGLAGAYEQYF.

The V and J genes are TRBV5-1 and TRBJ2-2, with D perhaps being TRBD1 or TRBD2 (6 bases each). CDR1 is SGHRS, CDR2 YFSETQ, per germline. The CDR3 spans 17 residues. V was pared by 3 bases and J by 5 bases, with 20 bases between. This chain's CDR3 is CASSSQVQGGQTGELFF. The CDR3 DNA follows: TGCGCCAGCAGCTCCCAGGTCCAGGGAGGACAGACCGGGGAGCTGTTTTTT.